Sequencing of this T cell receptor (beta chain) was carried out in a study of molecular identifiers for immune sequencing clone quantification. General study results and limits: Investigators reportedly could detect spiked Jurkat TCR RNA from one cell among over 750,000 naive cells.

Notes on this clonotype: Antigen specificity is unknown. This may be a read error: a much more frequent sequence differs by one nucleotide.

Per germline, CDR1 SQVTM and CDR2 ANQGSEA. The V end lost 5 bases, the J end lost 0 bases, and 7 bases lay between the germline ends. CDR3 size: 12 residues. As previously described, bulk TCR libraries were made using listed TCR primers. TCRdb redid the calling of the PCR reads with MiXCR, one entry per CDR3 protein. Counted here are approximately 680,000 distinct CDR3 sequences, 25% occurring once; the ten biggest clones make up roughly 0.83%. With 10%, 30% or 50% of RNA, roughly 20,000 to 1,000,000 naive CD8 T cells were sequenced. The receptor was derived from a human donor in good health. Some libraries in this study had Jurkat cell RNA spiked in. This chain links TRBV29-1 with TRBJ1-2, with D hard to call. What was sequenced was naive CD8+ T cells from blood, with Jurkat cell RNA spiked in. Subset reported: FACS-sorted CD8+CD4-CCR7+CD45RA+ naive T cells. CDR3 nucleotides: TGCAGCGTTCAGGACTCTAACTATGGCTACACCTTC. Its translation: CSVQDSNYGYTF.